This TCR beta chain is from a study of blood T cell repertoires in COVID-19. For the study at large: PBMCs, B-cell-depleted T cells, or T cells provided the cDNA or gDNA that made up the material.

This CDR3 has 12 residues. The germline gives CDR1 LGHNA, CDR2 YSLEER. Between the trimmed V and J ends, which lost 2 bases and 4 bases, there was a span of 5 bases. TCRdb's copy holds only in-frame clones and misses some; the assay was immunoSEQ multiplex PCR. The data hold a few hundred thousand clones, with 85% to 90% observed a single time. The receptor comes from a man in his 60s with acute or convalescent COVID-19. Source material: peripheral blood. The chain carries TRBV4-3 and TRBJ1-2, with no clear D. This CDR3 reads CASSQNGYGYTF. The CDR3 DNA reads TGCGCCAGCAGCCAAAACGGCTATGGCTACACCTTC.